The sequence of this T cell receptor beta chain was determined in a study of blood T cell repertoires in COVID-19. Turning to the study itself: Acute and convalescent COVID-19 samples came from the United States, Italy and Spain. PBMCs, B-cell-depleted T cells, or T cells were the source of the cDNA or gDNA that made up the material.

This CDR3 spans 14 amino acids. The J segment lost 5 bases and the V segment lost 5 bases, leaving 8 bases of the junction unmatched. Germline CDR1 reads SGHTA; CDR2 reads FQGNSA. Per the study methods: Reference gene primer amplification yielded estimated nucleated cell counts. Assay used: immunoSEQ multiplex PCR; TCRdb lists only in-frame clones, some missing. The V and J calls and clone size were taken over from that table, and D and trimming were inferred from the DNA. This sample has tens of thousands of clones, with 88% found just once. V usage is TRBV7-2 and J usage is TRBJ2-5; 7 bases map to TRBD2. The sample was peripheral blood. The TCR comes from a human donor with active COVID-19. The donor label of this sample is uncertain. The chain's CDR3 is CASSPMGGRETQYF. The CDR3, as DNA: TGTGCCAGCAGCCCTATGGGAGGGAGGGAGACCCAGTACTTC.